This entry features one T cell receptor beta chain sequence. The specificity of this receptor is unknown. An end of the junction does not agree with germline; a read error may underlie this. Other DNA sequences in the same sample also yield this CDR3. Receptors were amplified or captured by the immunoSEQ multiplex PCR assay. The source is immuneACCESS, and TCRdb retained only in-frame sequences with V and J called. Part of the clones is not carried over; for the studies checked, unresolved V genes explain less than half of this, and the remainder is unexplained. Recorded for this sample are tens of thousands of clones; around 93% of them occurred a single time. The ten largest clones add up to 0.3% to 0.4% of the sample. The CDR3 numbers 14 residues from cysteine through phenylalanine. This entry keeps only the CDR3 DNA: 42 bases, framed from base 1. The germline V gene yields SGHVS for CDR1 and FNYEAQ for CDR2.

The sample belongs to a study of T cell changes during pregnancy in multiple sclerosis (dated by TCRdb to 2018 to 2020). For the wider study: In women with multiple sclerosis, the researchers looked at how the T cell repertoire shifted as pregnancy progressed.

The chain is encoded by TRBV7-6 joined to TRBJ2-6; possibly the D gene is TRBD2, per 7 matching bases. The TCR was taken from a female donor with multiple sclerosis, enrolled in a pregnancy study. This sample comprised CD4+ T cells from peripheral blood mononuclear cells, obtained after pregnancy. The CDR3 protein is CASSLARGANVLTF. The DNA is as follows: TGTGCCAGCAGCCTAGCTCGGGGGGCGAACGTCCTGACTTTC.